Listed here are 23 T cell receptor beta chains from one sample, sequenced in a study of immune heterogeneity within non-small cell lung tumors. Bulk tumor genomic DNA constituted the template, at 600 ng per sample. Several widely spaced biopsies per primary tumor were taken during surgery. The study enrolled patients with untreated, newly diagnosed non-small cell lung cancer who underwent curative surgery. It was with 32 V and 13 J primers that multiplex PCR amplified TCR beta CDR3. Each CDR3 protein is one row after TCRdb ran MiXCR on the multiplex PCR reads. This sample has several thousand distinct CDR3 sequences, with roughly 20% found just once. The sample was lung tumor tissue. The receptor source for this set is a man in his sixties with non-small cell lung cancer.

This chain joins TRBV6-2 or TRBV6-3 and TRBJ1-4; 9 nucleotides match TRBD1. J was trimmed by 8 bases and V by 5 bases; bases with no gene match: 6. Germline CDR1 MNHEY, CDR2 SVGEGT. The CDR3 sequence is 14 residues long. The CDR3 bases are TGTGCCAGCAGTACAGGGGGCGCGGGGGAAAAACTGTTTTTT. Translated: CASSTGGAGEKLFF.

V usage is TRBV20-1 and J usage is TRBJ2-1; D is unresolved. Germline V gives CDR1 DFQATT, CDR2 SNEGSKA (reference sequence). The V end was cut by 4 bases, the J end by 3 bases, with 13 bases between. The CDR3 runs to 14 residues. In DNA, the CDR3 is TGCAGTGCTATCGGCCGGAGATTCTACAATGAGCAGTTCTTC. This codes for CSAIGRRFYNEQFF.

The chain has TRBV28 and TRBJ1-5; possible D gene TRBD1, 6 bases. V gave up 5 bases and J gave up 2 bases, with 7 bases separating them. The CDR3 covers 13 residues. CDR1 and CDR2 (germline): MDHEN, SYDVKM. CDR3 loop: CASSRTGNQPQHF. For the CDR3, the DNA is TGTGCCAGCAGTCGGACAGGCAATCAGCCCCAGCATTTT.

This clonotype was found a few times. J is TRBJ2-1 and V is TRBV24-1; a possible D gene is TRBD1 (6 bases). V was clipped by 5 bases and J by 11 bases, with 12 bases between them. CDR1 and CDR2 from the germline V gene are KGHDR and SFDVKD. The length of the CDR3 is 12 residues. Here the CDR3 DNA reads TGTGCCACCAGTGTAGCAGGGGACAAGCAGTTCTTC. Translation: CATSVAGDKQFF.

Notes on this clonotype: Likely a read error: the CDR3 ends without its conserved phenylalanine or tryptophan. The limits of the CDR3 on the DNA are not certain, so only TCRdb's listed CDR3 is given. The chain links TRBV13 to TRBJ2-3; the D call TRBD2 from the table was never checked on the DNA. The V gene's germline CDR1 is PRHDT and CDR2 FYEKMQ (reference sequence). Ends included, the CDR3 has 15 residues. The CDR3: CATTSGRADEQYFGP.

This clonotype is termed medium-sized (0.01 to 0.1%). The chain combines TRBV30 with TRBJ1-2; possible D gene TRBD1, 5 bases. The CDR3 length is 13 residues. Germline V lookup: CDR1 GTSNPN, CDR2 SVGIG (reference sequence). V lost 4 bases to trimming and J lost 2 bases, with 11 bases between them. The CDR3 DNA reads as TGTGCCTGGATCGCCAGGGCGAACTATGGCTACACCTTC. Residues: CAWIARANYGYTF.

This clonotype was seen a few times. The chain is built from TRBV5-1 and TRBJ2-2; no definite D call. The V end lost 0 bases, the J end lost 6 bases, and 3 bases lay between the germline ends. This CDR3 comprises 12 residues. In germline, CDR1 is SGHRS, CDR2 YFSETQ. CDR3 loop: CASSLGAGELFF. The CDR3 DNA reads as TGCGCCAGCAGCTTGGGGGCCGGGGAGCTGTTTTTT.

The chain couples TRBV5-1 to TRBJ2-2; D remains ambiguous. Trimming left V 4 bases short and J 8 bases short, with 9 bases between. CDR3 length: 12 amino acids. In germline, CDR1 is SGHRS, CDR2 YFSETQ. CDR3 nucleotide sequence: TGCGCCAGCAGCCGTACTCTAGGGGAGCTGTTTTTT. Protein product: CASSRTLGELFF.

The rearrangement links TRBV7-3 to TRBJ1-1; D is possibly TRBD1 (5 bases). The CDR3 is 14 amino acids. With 6 bases removed from V and 3 bases from J, the gap between germline ends came to 14 bases. Germline V gene sequence: CDR1 SGHTA, CDR2 FQGTGA. The CDR3 nucleotides are TGTGCCAGCAGTACTGCGGGGGGGGACACTGAAGCTTTCTTT. Encoded protein: CASSTAGGDTEAFF.

About this clonotype itself: Likely a read error: the CDR3 ends without its conserved phenylalanine or tryptophan. V is TRBV18 and J is TRBJ2-2; D gene unclear. Trimming cost V 1 base and J 5 bases, with 5 bases left between them. Germline V gene lookup returns CDR1 KGHSH and CDR2 LQKENI. The CDR3 loop spans 13 amino acids. The CDR3 nucleotides read TGTGCCAGCTCACCACGTCAAACCGGGGAGCTGTTTTCT. This sequence encodes CASSPRQTGELFS.

J is TRBJ2-1 and V is TRBV7-2; 9 nucleotides align to TRBD1. The junction had 10 bases not matched to a gene; V was cut back by 6 bases and J by 10 bases. The germline V gene has CDR1 SGHTA and CDR2 FQGNSA. The CDR3 totals 14 residues. DNA of the CDR3: TGTGCCAGCAGTAAGGGGACAGGGACATTGGAGCAGTTCTTC. It codes for CASSKGTGTLEQFF. Full variable domain (rest looked up from reference TRBV7-2 and TRBJ2-1): GAGVSQSPSNKVTEKGKDVELRCDPISGHTALYWYRQSLGQGLEFLIYFQGNSAPDKSGLPSDRFSAERTGGSVSTLTIQRTQQEDSAVYLCASSKGTGTLEQFFGPGTRLTVL.

The rearrangement links TRBV6-2 or TRBV6-3 to TRBJ2-1, with TRBD1 matching over 9 bases. Germline loops: CDR1 MNHEY, CDR2 SVGEGT. With V trimmed by 2 bases and J by 7 bases, 6 bases remained unmatched. The CDR3 totals 15 residues. DNA of the CDR3: TGTGCCAGCAGTTACAGGGGACAGGGTCTGAATGAGCAGTTCTTC. Amino acids: CASSYRGQGLNEQFF.

By share, this clonotype ranks as large. This chain links TRBV9 with TRBJ2-1; 10 nucleotides match TRBD2. The germline gives CDR1 SGDLS, CDR2 YYNGEE. The CDR3 extends over 17 amino acids. The J segment lost 8 bases and the V segment lost 0 bases, leaving 11 bases of the junction unmatched. This CDR3 reads CASSVEWASGSLDEQFF. The CDR3 DNA reads TGTGCCAGCAGCGTAGAGTGGGCTAGCGGGAGTCTAGATGAGCAGTTCTTC.

V gene TRBV5-6 combines with J gene TRBJ2-7, with D tentatively TRBD2 (5 bases). Germline V gene sequence: CDR1 SGHDT, CDR2 YYEEEE. Trimming shortened V by 0 bases and J by 2 bases, and 12 bases separated the two germline ends. This CDR3 region has 15 residues. In nucleotides, the CDR3 is TGTGCCAGCAGCTTGGTTGGAGGTTCACCCTACGAGCAGTACTTC. It yields the protein CASSLVGGSPYEQYF.

The chain couples TRBV19 to TRBJ2-2; D may be TRBD2 (5 bases). Germline loops: CDR1 LNHDA, CDR2 SQIVND (reference sequence). The CDR3 extends over 17 amino acids. The V gene lost 5 bases and the J gene lost 5 bases, with 21 bases spanning the gap. This CDR3 is CASSPTLRESLTGELFF. The CDR3 nucleotides are TGTGCCAGTAGTCCAACACTACGGGAAAGTTTAACCGGGGAGCTGTTTTTT.

In this sample, this clonotype is medium-sized. The chain carries TRBV11-1 and TRBJ2-7; 10 bases are a match to TRBD1. The CDR3 extends over 14 amino acids. Germline assignment: CDR1 SGHAT and CDR2 FQDESV (reference sequence). J gave up 6 bases and V 5 bases, and 7 bases lay outside the gene matches. The CDR3 reads CASSPRDRGGEQYF. The CDR3 DNA sequence: TGTGCCAGCAGCCCCCGGGACAGGGGAGGCGAGCAGTACTTC.

This chain uses TRBV30 with TRBJ2-2; tentatively, D is TRBD2 (5 bases). In germline, CDR1 is GTSNPN, CDR2 SVGIG (reference sequence). The V end was cut by 2 bases, the J end by 9 bases, with 16 bases between. This CDR3 is 14 amino acids long. The CDR3 region is CAWSTFTSAWELFF. The CDR3 DNA follows: TGTGCCTGGAGTACATTTACTAGTGCCTGGGAGCTGTTTTTT.

This clonotype has only one observation. The CDR3 does not end in the conserved phenylalanine or tryptophan, so this is likely a read error. The chain employs TRBV7-8 and TRBJ2-3, with D tentatively TRBD2 (6 bases). CDR3 length: 18 residues. Trimming left V 2 bases short and J 3 bases short, with 21 bases between. Germline V gene lookup returns CDR1 SGHVS and CDR2 FQNEAQ. The CDR3 is CASSLSRQGGRVTDTQYL. Written as DNA, the CDR3 is TGTGCCAGCAGCTTAAGTCGCCAGGGAGGAAGGGTAACAGATACGCAGTATCTT.

In this sample, this clonotype is large. This chain joins TRBV19 and TRBJ1-2; 8 bases fit TRBD1. CDR1 LNHDA and CDR2 SQIVND come from the germline V gene (reference sequence). Trimming took 7 bases from V and 4 from J; bases not matched to a gene: 11. The CDR3 consists of 15 residues. CDR3 loop: CASTTSTGDGYGYTF. CDR3 sequence (DNA): TGTGCCAGTACAACCTCGACAGGGGATGGCTATGGCTACACCTTC. Full variable domain (remainder filled in from reference TRBV19 and TRBJ1-2): DGGITQSPKYLFRKEGQNVTLSCEQNLNHDAMYWYRQDPGQGLRLIYYSQIVNDFQKGDIAEGYSVSREKKESFPLTVTSAQKNPTAFYLCASTTSTGDGYGYTFGSGTRLTVV.

The rearrangement uses TRBV6-2 or TRBV6-3 and TRBJ1-5; TRBD1 aligns across 11 bases. V lost 2 bases, J lost 7 bases, and 1 base stayed unmatched. CDR1 MNHEY and CDR2 SVGEGT come from the germline V gene. The CDR3 is 14 amino acids. CDR3 nucleotide sequence: TGTGCCAGCAGTTACGGGACAGGGGGGCAGCCCCAGCATTTT. It specifies CASSYGTGGQPQHF.

The V and J genes are TRBV20-1 and TRBJ1-2; 11 bases align to TRBD1. Germline V gene sequence: CDR1 DFQATT, CDR2 SNEGSKA (reference sequence). Unmatched junction bases numbered 5, after V lost 4 bases and J lost 4 bases. The CDR3 spans 14 residues. The DNA of the CDR3 is TGCAGTGCTACGGGACAGGGGGGGAGCTATGGCTACACCTTC. Its protein is CSATGQGGSYGYTF.

This clonotype has only a few counts. This chain uses TRBV6-1 with TRBJ2-3, with D unresolved. Germline V gives CDR1 MNHNS, CDR2 SASEGT. Trimming cost V 1 base and J 6 bases, with 8 bases left between them. The CDR3 spans 13 residues. The CDR3 region has the DNA TGTGCCAGCAGTGAAGGGCCTCCGGATACGCAGTATTTT. Translating it yields CASSEGPPDTQYF.

Note on this clonotype: Since a much larger clone is just one base distant, this may be a read error. The CDR3: CSAHSWSFYEQYF. The CDR3 DNA reads as TGCAGTGCCCATAGCTGGAGTTTCTACGAGCAGTACTTC. The chain recombines TRBV20-1 with TRBJ2-7; no clear D gene. Trimming cost V 6 bases and J 3 bases, with 15 bases left between them. This CDR3 region has 13 residues. Germline CDR1 reads DFQATT; CDR2 reads SNEGSKA (reference sequence).